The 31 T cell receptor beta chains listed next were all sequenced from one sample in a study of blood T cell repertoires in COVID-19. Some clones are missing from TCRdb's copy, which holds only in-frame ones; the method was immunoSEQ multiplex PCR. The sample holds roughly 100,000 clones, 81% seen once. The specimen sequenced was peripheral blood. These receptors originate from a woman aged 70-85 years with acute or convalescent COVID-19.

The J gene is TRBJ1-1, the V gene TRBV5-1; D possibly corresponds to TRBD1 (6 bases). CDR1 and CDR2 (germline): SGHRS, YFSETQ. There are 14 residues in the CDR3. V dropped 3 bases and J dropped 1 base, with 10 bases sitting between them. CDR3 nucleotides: TGCGCCAGCAGCTCCGGGACACAGAACACTGAAGCTTTCTTT. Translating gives CASSSGTQNTEAFF.

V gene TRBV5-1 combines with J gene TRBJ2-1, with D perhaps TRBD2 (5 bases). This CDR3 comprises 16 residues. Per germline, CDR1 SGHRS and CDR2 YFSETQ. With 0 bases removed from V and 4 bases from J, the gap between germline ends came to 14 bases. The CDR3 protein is CASSLEPGLKYNEQFF. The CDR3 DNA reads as TGCGCCAGCAGCTTGGAGCCCGGACTCAAGTACAATGAGCAGTTCTTC.

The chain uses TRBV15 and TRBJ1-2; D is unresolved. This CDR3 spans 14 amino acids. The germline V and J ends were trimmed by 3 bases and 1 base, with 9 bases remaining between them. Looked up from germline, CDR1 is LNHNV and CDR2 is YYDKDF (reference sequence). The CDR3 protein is CATSSSGVNYGYTF. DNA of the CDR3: TGTGCCACCAGCAGTTCGGGAGTTAACTATGGCTACACCTTC.

The CDR3 sequence is CASSYSGTGFEQYF. The CDR3 DNA reads as TGTGCCAGCAGTTACTCTGGGACAGGGTTCGAGCAGTACTTC. The genes are TRBV6-2 or TRBV6-3 and TRBJ2-7; TRBD1 matches 9 bases. Germline loops: CDR1 MNHEY, CDR2 SVGEGT. There are 14 residues in the CDR3. V gave up 0 bases and J gave up 6 bases; unmatched junction bases: 3.

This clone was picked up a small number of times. CDR3 coding DNA: TGCGCCAGCACCCAACTCGTGGGGCAGGAAGCAGGGCAAGCTTTCTTT. It translates to CASTQLVGQEAGQAFF. V is TRBV5-1 and J is TRBJ1-1, with D perhaps TRBD1 (5 bases). Trimming took off 6 bases at V and 9 bases at J, with 27 bases between the two ends. Germline V gives CDR1 SGHRS, CDR2 YFSETQ. This CDR3 region has 16 residues.

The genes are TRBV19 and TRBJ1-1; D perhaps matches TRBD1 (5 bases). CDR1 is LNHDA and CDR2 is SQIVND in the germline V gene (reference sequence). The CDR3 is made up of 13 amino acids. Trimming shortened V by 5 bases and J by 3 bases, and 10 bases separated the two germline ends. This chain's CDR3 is CASSQDTDTEAFF. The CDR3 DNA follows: TGTGCCAGTAGTCAGGACACCGACACTGAAGCTTTCTTT.

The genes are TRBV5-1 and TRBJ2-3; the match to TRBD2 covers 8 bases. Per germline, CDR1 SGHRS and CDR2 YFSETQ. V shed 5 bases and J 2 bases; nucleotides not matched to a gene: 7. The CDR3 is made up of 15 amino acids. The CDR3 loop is CASRSAGVDTDTQYF. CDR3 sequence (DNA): TGCGCCAGCAGGTCAGCGGGGGTCGACACAGATACGCAGTATTTT.

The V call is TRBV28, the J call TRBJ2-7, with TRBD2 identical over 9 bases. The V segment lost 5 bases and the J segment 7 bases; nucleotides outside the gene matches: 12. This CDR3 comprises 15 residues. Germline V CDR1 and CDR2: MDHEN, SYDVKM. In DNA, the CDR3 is TGTGCCAGCAGTCCCCCCCCTAGCGGGACGGGTGAGCAGTACTTC. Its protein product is CASSPPPSGTGEQYF.

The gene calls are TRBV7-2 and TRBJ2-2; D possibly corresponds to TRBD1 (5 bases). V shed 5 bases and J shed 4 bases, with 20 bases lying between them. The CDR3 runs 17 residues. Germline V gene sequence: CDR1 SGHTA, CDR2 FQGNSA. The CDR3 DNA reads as TGTGCCAGCAGCCCCCGACAGTTCCTGGCGAGCACCGGGGAGCTGTTTTTT. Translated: CASSPRQFLASTGELFF.

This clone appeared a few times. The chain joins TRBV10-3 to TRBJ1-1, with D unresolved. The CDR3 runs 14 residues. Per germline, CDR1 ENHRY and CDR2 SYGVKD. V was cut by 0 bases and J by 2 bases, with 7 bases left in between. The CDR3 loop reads CAISESSQNTEAFF. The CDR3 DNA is TGTGCCATCAGTGAGTCGTCACAAAACACTGAAGCTTTCTTT.

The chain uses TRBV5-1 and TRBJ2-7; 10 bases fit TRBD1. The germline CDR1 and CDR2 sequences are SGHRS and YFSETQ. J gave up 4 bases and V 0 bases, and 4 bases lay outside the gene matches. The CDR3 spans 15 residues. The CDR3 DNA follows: TGCGCCAGCAGCTTGGCACCGGGACAGGGGTACGAGCAGTACTTC. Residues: CASSLAPGQGYEQYF. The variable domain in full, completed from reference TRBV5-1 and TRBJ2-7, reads KAGVTQTPRYLIKTRGQQVTLSCSPISGHRSVSWYQQTPGQGLQFLFEYFSETQRNKGNFPGRFSGRQFSNSRSEMNVSTLELGDSALYLCASSLAPGQGYEQYFGPGTRLTVT.

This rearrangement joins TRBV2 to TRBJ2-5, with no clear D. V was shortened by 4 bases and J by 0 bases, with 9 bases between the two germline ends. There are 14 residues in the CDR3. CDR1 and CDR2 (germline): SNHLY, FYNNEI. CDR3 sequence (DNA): TGTGCCAGCAGTGTCAGGATAGACCAAGAGACCCAGTACTTC. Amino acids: CASSVRIDQETQYF.

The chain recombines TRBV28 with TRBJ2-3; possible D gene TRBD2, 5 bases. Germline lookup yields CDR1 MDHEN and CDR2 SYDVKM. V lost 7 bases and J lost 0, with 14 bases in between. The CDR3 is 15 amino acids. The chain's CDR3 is CASTPPGGSTDTQYF. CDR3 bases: TGTGCCAGCACCCCCCCGGGCGGGAGCACAGATACGCAGTATTTT.

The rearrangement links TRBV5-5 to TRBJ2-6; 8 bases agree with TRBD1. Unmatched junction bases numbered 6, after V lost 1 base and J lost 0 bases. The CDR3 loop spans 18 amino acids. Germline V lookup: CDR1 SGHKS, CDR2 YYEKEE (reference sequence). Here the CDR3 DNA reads TGTGCCAGCAGCTTGTCCGGGACAGGCCCCTCTGGGGCCAACGTCCTGACTTTC. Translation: CASSLSGTGPSGANVLTF.

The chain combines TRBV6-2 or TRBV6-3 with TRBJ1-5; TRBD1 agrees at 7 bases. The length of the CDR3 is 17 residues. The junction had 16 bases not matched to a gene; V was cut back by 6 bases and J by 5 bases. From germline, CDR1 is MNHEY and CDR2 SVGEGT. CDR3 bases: TGTGCCAGCAGATACACAATAAGGGACAGCGAGGATCAGCCCCAGCATTTT. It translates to CASRYTIRDSEDQPQHF.

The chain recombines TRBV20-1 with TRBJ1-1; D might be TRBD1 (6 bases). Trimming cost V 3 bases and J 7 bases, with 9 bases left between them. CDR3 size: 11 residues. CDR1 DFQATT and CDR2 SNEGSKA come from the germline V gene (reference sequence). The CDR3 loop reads CSARWGLEAFF. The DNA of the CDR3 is TGCAGTGCTAGGTGGGGGCTTGAAGCTTTCTTT.

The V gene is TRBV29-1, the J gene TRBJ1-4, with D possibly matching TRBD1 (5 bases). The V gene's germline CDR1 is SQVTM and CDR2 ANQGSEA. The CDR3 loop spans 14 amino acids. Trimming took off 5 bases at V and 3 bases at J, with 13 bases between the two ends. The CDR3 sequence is CSVLPTQANEKLFF. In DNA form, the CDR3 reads TGCAGCGTTCTCCCGACACAGGCTAATGAAAAACTGTTTTTT.

The CDR3 coding sequence is TGCGCCAGCAGCCAAGACGGGGGGGCGGTCTACTATGGCTACACCTTC. It specifies CASSQDGGAVYYGYTF. The genes are TRBV4-3 and TRBJ1-2, with D perhaps matching TRBD1 (6 bases). With 0 bases removed from V and 3 bases from J, the gap between germline ends came to 14 bases. CDR3 size: 16 residues. The germline CDR1 and CDR2 sequences are LGHNA and YSLEER.

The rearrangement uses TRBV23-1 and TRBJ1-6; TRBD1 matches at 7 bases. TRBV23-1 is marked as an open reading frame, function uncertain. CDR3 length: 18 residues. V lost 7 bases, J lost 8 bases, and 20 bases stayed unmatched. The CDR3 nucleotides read TGCGCCAGCATTCGGACGTACGACAGGGAAGTTGAGGATTCACCCCTCCACTTT. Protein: CASIRTYDREVEDSPLHF.

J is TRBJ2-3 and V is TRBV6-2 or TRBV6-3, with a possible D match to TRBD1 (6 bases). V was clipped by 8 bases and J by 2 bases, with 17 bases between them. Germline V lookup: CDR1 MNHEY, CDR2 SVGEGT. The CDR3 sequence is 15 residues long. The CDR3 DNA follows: TGTGCCAGCGGCCCCCGGACAGCCGTCACAGATACGCAGTATTTT. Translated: CASGPRTAVTDTQYF.

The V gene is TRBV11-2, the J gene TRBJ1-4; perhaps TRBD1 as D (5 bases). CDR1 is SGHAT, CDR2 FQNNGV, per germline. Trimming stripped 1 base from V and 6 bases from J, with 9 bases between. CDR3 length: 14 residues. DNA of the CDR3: TGTGCCAGCAGCTTAGGCGGGGCTGATGAAAAACTGTTTTTT. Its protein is CASSLGGADEKLFF.

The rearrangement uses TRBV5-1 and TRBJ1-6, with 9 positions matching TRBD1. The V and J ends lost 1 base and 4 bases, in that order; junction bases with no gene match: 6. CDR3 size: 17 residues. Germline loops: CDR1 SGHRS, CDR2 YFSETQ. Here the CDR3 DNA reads TGCGCCAGCAGCTTGCTTAGGGGGACAGGGTATAATTCACCCCTCCACTTT. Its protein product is CASSLLRGTGYNSPLHF.

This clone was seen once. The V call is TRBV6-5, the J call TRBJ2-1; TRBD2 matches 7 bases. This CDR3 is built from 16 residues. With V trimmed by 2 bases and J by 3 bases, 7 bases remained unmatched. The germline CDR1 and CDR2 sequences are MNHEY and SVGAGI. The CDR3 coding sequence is TGTGCCAGCAGTTACAGTGGGGGGGGAGTCTACAATGAGCAGTTCTTC. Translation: CASSYSGGGVYNEQFF.

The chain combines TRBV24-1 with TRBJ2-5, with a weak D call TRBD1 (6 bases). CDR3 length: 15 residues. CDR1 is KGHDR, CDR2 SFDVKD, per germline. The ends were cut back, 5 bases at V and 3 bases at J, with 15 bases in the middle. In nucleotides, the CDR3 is TGTGCCACCAGTGGGACAGAGATTAACAAAGAGACCCAGTACTTC. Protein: CATSGTEINKETQYF.

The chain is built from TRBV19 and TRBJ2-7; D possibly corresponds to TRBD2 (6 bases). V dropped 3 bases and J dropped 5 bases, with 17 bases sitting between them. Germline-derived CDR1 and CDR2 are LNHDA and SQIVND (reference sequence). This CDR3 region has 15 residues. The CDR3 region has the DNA TGTGCCAGTAGTATTGGGGCGGGACCGACGGACGAGCAGTACTTC. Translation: CASSIGAGPTDEQYF.

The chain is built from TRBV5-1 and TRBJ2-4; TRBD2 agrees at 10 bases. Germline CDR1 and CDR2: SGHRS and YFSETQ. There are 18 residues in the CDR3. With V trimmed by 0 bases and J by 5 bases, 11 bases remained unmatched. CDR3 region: CASSLDEGLAGVENIQYF. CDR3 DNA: TGCGCCAGCAGCTTGGATGAAGGGCTAGCGGGAGTGGAAAACATTCAGTACTTC.

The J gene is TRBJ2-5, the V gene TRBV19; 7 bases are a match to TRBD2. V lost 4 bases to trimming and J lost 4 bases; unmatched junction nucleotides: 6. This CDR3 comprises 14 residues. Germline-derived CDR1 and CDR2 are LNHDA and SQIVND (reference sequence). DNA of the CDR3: TGTGCCAGTAGTACCGGGACTACCATAGAGACCCAGTACTTC. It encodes CASSTGTTIETQYF.

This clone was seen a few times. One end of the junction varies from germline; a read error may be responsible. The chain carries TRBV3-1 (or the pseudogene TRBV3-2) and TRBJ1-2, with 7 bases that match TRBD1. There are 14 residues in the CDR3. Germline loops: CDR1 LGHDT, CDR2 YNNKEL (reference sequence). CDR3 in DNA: TGTGCCAGCACCCAATCGACAGGGTTTTATGGCTACACCTTC. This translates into CASTQSTGFYGYTF.

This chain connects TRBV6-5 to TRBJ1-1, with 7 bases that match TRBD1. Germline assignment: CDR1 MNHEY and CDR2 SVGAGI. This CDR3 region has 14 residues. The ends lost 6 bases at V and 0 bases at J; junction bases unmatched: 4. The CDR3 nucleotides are TGTGCCAGCAGGCAGGGGGGTATGAACACTGAAGCTTTCTTT. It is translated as CASRQGGMNTEAFF.

In nucleotides, the CDR3 is TGTGCCAGCAGCTCGCTAGAAGCCAATGAGCAGTTCTTC. It yields the protein CASSSLEANEQFF. The chain couples TRBV11-3 to TRBJ2-1; D is undetermined. Germline V gives CDR1 SGHNT, CDR2 YENEEA. V was shortened by 4 bases and J by 6 bases, with 10 bases between the two germline ends. CDR3 length: 13 amino acids.

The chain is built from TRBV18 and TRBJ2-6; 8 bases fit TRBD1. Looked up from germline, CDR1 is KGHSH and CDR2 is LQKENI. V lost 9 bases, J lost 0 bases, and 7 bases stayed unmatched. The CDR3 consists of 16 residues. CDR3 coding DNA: TGTGCCAGTAAGGGACAGGCGGGCTCTGGGGCCAACGTCCTGACTTTC. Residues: CASKGQAGSGANVLTF.